This entry describes one T cell receptor (beta chain). Its antigen is undetermined. It was with 60 Vbeta and 13 Jbeta primers that the PCR ran. The method was immunoSEQ multiplex PCR; TCRdb's version includes in-frame clones alone and lacks a portion of them. The sample's table shows about 58,000 clones. The V gene lost 3 bases and the J gene lost 4 bases, with 13 bases spanning the gap. The germline V gene encodes CDR1 SGHNT and CDR2 YYREEE (reference sequence). This CDR3 region has 14 residues. This sample is drawn from a study of cytomegalovirus exposure and HLA in healthy donors. Overall study findings and caveats: As a later analysis showed, a missense DCLRE1C variant was linked to trimming of TCR beta V- and J-genes. In a later analysis, several top co-occurrence clusters appeared linked to parvovirus B19, influenza, CMV and Epstein-Barr virus.

The sequenced sample was PBMCs. The chain carries TRBV5-4 and TRBJ1-2; D gene unclear. This receptor was obtained from a woman between 18 and 29 years old in good health and CMV-seronegative. CDR3 nucleotides: TGTGCCAGCAGCTCCGCTCGGACTGTCTATGGCTACACCTTC. Translating it yields CASSSARTVYGYTF.